This T cell receptor (beta chain) was observed in a study of T cell responses to AZD1222 COVID-19 vaccine. Study observations and caveats: Following two doses of AZD1222, Spike-specific TCR breadth and depth rose.

Points on this clone: Its matching antigen is unknown.

This CDR3 has 14 residues. The V end was cut by 2 bases, the J end by 1 base, with 9 bases between. The V gene's germline CDR1 is SGHRS and CDR2 YFSETQ. Only in-frame clones appear in the TCRdb table, and some are missing; sequencing was by immunoSEQ multiplex PCR. The top ten clones hold 5.5% to 8% of a sample with 90,000 to 150,000 clones, approximately 85% of them seen once. The source of this sequence is an adult in good health. The chain employs TRBV5-1 and TRBJ1-1; D ambiguous. The sample was peripheral blood, taken on day 0 of AZD1222 vaccination. The CDR3 nucleotides read TGCGCCAGCAGCTTCTTTCCAGGGAACACTGAAGCTTTCTTT. It translates to CASSFFPGNTEAFF.